This record covers a single TCR beta chain. Regarding time point: patch test 3, about 24 weeks after DPC sensitization. The treatment here: therapeutic diphenylcyclopropenone sensitization with weekly scalp DPC. This sample is drawn from a study of human T cells and chemical hapten exposure. Each CDR3 protein gets one entry after TCRdb re-called the RACE reads with MiXCR. The sample yields 50,000 or so distinct CDR3 sequences, about 10% seen once. This CDR3 region has 13 residues. Germline CDR1 reads WSHSY; CDR2 reads SAAADI. Trimming pared 10 bases from V and 0 bases from J, leaving 9 bases between. Sequenced material: whole blood, taken in connection with sensitization to the hapten diphenylcyclopropenone (DPC). This clonotype originated in a woman aged 40 to 50 with alopecia areata. Some clones in this sample may be carry-over from other donors' samples. The chain has TRBV10-2 and TRBJ2-2; D gene ambiguous. The CDR3 here is CATSASNTGELFF. CDR3 in DNA: TGCGCCACTTCAGCGTCGAACACCGGGGAGCTGTTTTTT.